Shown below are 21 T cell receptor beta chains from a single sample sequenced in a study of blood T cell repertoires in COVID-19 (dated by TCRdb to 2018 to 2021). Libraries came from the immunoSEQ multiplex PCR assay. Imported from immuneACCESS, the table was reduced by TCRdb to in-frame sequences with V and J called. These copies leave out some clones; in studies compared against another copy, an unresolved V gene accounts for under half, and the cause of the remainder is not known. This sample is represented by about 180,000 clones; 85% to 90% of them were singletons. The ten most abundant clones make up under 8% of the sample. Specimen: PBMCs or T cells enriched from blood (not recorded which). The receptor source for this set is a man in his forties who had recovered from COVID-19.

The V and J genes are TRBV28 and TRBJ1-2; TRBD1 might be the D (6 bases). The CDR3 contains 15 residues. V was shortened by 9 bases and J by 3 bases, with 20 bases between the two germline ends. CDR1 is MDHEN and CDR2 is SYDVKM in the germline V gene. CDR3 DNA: TGTGCCAGTTTTGGGCAGGGGCCAGCCTACTATGGCTACACCTTC. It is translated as CASFGQGPAYYGYTF.

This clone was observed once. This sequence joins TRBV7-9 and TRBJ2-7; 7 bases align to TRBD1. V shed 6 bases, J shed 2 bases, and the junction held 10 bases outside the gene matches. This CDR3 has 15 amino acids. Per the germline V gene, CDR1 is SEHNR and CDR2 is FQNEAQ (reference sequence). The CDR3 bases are TGTGCCAGCAGTTCTCCCCGACAGGGAGCCTACGAGCAGTACTTC. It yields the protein CASSSPRQGAYEQYF. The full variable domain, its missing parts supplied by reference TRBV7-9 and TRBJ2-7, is DTGVSQNPRHKITKRGQNVTFRCDPISEHNRLYWYRQTLGQGPEFLTYFQNEAQLEKSRLLSDRFSAERPKGSFSTLEIQRTEQGDSAMYLCASSSPRQGAYEQYFGPGTRLTVT.

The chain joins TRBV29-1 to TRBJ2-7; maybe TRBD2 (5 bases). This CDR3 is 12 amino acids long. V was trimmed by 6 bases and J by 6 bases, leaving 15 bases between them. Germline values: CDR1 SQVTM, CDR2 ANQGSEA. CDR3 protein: CSVYLVRGEQYF. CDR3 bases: TGCAGCGTCTACCTAGTACGGGGCGAGCAGTACTTC.

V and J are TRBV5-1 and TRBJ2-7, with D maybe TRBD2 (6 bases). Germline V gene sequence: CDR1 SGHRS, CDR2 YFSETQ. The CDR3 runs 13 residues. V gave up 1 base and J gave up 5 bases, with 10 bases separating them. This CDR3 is CASSLTSSHEQYF. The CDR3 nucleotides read TGCGCCAGCAGCTTGACTAGCAGCCACGAGCAGTACTTC.

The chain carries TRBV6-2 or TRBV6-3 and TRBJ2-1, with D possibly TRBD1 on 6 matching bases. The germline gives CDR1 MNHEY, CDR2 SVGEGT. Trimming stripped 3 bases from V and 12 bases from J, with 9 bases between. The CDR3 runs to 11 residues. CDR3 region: CASSYWGRQFF. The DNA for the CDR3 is TGTGCCAGCAGTTATTGGGGGCGGCAGTTCTTC.

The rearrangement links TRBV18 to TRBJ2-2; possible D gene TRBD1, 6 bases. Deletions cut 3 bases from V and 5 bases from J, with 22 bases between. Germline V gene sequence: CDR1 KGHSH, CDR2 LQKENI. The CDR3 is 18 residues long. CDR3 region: CASSPQPLAGGATGELFF. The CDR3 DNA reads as TGTGCCAGCTCACCCCAACCCCTGGCTGGGGGCGCAACCGGGGAGCTGTTTTTT.

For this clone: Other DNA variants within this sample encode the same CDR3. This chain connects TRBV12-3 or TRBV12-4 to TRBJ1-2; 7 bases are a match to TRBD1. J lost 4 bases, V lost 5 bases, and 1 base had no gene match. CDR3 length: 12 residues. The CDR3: CASSTGVYGYTF. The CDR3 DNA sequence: TGTGCCAGCAGTACAGGGGTCTATGGCTACACCTTC.

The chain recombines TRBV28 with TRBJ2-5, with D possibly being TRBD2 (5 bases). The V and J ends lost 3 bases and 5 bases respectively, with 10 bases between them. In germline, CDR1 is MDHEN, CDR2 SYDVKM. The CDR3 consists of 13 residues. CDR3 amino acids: CASSFGMRETQYF. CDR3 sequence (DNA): TGTGCCAGCAGTTTCGGGATGAGGGAGACCCAGTACTTC.

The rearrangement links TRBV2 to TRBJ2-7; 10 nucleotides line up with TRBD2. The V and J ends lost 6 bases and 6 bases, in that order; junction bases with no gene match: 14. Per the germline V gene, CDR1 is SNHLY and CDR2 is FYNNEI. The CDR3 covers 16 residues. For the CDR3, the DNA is TGTGCCAGCAGGGGGGGCCTAGCGGGAGTGGTCTTCGAGCAGTACTTC. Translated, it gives CASRGGLAGVVFEQYF.

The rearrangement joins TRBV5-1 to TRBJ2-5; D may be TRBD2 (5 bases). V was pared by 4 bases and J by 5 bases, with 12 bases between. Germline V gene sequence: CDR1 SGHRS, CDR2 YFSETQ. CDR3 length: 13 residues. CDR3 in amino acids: CASSEGARETQYF. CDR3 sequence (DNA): TGCGCCAGCAGCGAGGGAGCTCGGGAGACCCAGTACTTC.

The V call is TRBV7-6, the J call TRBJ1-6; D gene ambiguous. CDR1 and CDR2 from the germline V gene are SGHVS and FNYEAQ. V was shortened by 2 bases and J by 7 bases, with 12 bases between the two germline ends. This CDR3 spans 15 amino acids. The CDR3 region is CASSLNPGVNSPLHF. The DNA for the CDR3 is TGTGCCAGCAGCTTAAACCCCGGGGTCAATTCACCCCTCCACTTT.

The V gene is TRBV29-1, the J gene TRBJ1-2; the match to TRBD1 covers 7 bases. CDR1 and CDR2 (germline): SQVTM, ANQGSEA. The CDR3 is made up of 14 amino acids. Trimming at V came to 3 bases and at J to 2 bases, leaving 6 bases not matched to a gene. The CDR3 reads CSVDSGQVNYGYTF. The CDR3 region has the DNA TGCAGCGTTGATTCTGGACAGGTGAACTATGGCTACACCTTC.

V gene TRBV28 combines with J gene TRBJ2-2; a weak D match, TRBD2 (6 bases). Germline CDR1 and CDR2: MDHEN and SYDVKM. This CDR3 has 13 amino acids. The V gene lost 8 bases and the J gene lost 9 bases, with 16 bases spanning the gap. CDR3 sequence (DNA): TGTGCCAGCTGGGACTCTCTACAGTGGGAGCTGTTTTTT. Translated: CASWDSLQWELFF.

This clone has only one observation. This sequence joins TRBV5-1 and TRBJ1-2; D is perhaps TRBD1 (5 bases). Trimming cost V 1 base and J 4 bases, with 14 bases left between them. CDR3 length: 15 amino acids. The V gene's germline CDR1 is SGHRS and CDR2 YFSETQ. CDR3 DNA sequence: TGCGCCAGCAGCTTGCAAGAGACAGCCGCCTATGGCTACACCTTC. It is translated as CASSLQETAAYGYTF.

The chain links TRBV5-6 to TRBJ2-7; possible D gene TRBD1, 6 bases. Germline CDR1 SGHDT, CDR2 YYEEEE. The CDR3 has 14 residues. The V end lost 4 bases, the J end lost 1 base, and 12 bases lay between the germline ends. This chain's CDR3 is CASSGAQGSYEQYF. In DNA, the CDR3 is TGTGCCAGCAGCGGTGCCCAGGGGTCCTACGAGCAGTACTTC.

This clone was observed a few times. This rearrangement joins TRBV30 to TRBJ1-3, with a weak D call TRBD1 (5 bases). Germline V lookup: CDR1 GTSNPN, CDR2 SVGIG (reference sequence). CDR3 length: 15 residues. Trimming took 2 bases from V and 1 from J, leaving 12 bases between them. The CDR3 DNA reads TGTGCCTGGAGTTTTGACAGCTTTTCTGGAAACACCATATATTTT. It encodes CAWSFDSFSGNTIYF.

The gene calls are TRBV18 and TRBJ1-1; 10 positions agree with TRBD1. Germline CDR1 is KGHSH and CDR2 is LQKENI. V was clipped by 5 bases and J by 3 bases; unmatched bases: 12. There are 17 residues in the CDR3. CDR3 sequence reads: CASSSGQGFMGHTEAFF. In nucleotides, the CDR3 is TGTGCCAGCTCATCGGGACAGGGGTTCATGGGGCACACTGAAGCTTTCTTT.

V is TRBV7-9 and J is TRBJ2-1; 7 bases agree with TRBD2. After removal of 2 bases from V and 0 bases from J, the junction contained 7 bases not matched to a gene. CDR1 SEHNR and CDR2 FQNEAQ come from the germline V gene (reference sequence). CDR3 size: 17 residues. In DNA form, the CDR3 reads TGTGCCAGCAGCTTATCTAGCGGAACTAGCTCCTACAATGAGCAGTTCTTC. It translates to CASSLSSGTSSYNEQFF.

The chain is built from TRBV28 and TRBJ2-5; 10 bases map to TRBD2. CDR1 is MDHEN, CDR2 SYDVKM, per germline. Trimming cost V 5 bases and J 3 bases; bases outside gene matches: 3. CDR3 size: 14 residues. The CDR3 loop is CASSTLAGEETQYF. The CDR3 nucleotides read TGTGCCAGCAGTACCCTAGCGGGAGAAGAGACCCAGTACTTC.

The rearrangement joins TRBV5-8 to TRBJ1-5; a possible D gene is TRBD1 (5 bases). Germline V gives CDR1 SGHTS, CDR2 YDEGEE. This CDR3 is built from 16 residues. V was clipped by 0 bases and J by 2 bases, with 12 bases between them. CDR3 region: CASSLERGLGNQPQHF. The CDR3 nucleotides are TGTGCCAGCAGCTTGGAAAGGGGATTGGGCAATCAGCCCCAGCATTTT.

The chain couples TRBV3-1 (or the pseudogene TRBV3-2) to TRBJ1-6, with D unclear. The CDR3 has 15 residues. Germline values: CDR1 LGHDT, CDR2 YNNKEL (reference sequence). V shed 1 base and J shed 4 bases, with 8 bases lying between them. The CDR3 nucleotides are TGTGCCAGCAGCCAAGCCCGGGGATATAATTCACCCCTCCACTTT. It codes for CASSQARGYNSPLHF.